This T cell receptor (beta chain) was captured by sequencing in a study of response to subunit inactivated influenza vaccine. Study-level results: Few new T cells, the authors suggested, are recruited by each seasonal influenza vaccination.

This clonotype came up a few times. What it binds is unknown. Germline assignment: CDR1 SQVTM and CDR2 ANQGSEA. Losses at the gene ends were 2 bases for V and 4 bases for J; bases not matched to a gene: 4. The CDR3 length is 13 residues. TCRdb processed the RT-PCR reads anew with MiXCR; each CDR3 protein has one entry. The table includes 650,000 or so distinct CDR3 sequences, 14% detected once. J is TRBJ2-5 and V is TRBV29-1, with 7 bases identical to TRBD2. The starting material was PBMCs from blood, obtained 14 to 15 days before vaccination. This sequence was found in a man aged 50 or older who received an inactivated influenza vaccine. In DNA form, the CDR3 reads TGCAGCGTTGAAACCGGACTAGGAGAGACCCAGTACTTC. Translated, it gives CSVETGLGETQYF.